The clone carrying this T cell receptor beta chain was seen at least ten times. Its specificity is unknown. The identical CDR3 is also encoded by other nucleotide sequences in the sample. Nobody among the patients had been given any treatment before thyroid surgery. The data belong to a study of metastatic and nonmetastatic thyroid tumors. About the study: Repertoires from malignant and benign thyroid patients were compared across blood and tumor or nodule tissue.

Trimming left V 0 bases short and J 0 bases short, with 11 bases between. The CDR3 loop spans 16 amino acids. CDR1 and CDR2 (germline): SGHRS, YFSETQ. Broader study findings: When malignant thyroid tumors were compared with benign nodules, TCR beta diversity was reportedly significantly higher in the malignant tumors. This held in both blood and tumor samples.

In the source study's methods: Variation in CDR3 across clinicopathological groups served as the basis for constructing a distant-metastasis classifier in papillary thyroid cancer. TCRdb reassembled clones from the PCR reads with MiXCR. The V and J calls here are based on TCRdb, not the publication. The sample holds tens of thousands of clones, about a sixth seen once. This TCR was sampled from a female donor with papillary thyroid cancer or a benign thyroid nodule (not recorded which). Some clones in this sample may be carry-over from other donors' samples. Sample: blood. The chain employs TRBV5-1 and TRBJ2-3; D is ambiguous. The CDR3 DNA reads TGCGCCAGCAGCTTGGCCCTGGCAGACAGCACAGATACGCAGTATTTT. As protein: CASSLALADSTDTQYF.